The rows below give T cell receptor beta chains drawn from one sample of a study of cytomegalovirus exposure and HLA in healthy donors. Sequencing used immunoSEQ multiplex PCR; TCRdb keeps in-frame clones, though not all of them. The profile shows roughly 120,000 clones, about 80% of them singletons. The sample consisted of PBMCs. These receptors were taken from a man aged 25 to 45 in good health and CMV-seronegative. Each CDR3 is given with its conserved first and last residue. The D gene is left open where the match is weak. Size is omitted from some rows. Given values are once, few, many or a class for expanded clones.

cdr3_nt cdr3_aa j_call d_call clone_size v_call
TGTGCCAGCAGAACTCCGGGACTAGCCTACGAGCAGTACTTC CASRTPGLAYEQYF TRBJ2-7 TRBD2 few TRBV27
TGTGCCAGCAGTTATGAAGGGACAGCCAGTAATTCACCCCTCCACTTT CASSYEGTASNSPLHF TRBJ1-6 TRBD1 once TRBV6-8
TGTGCCAGCTCACCAAGTGACAGGGTTGGCTATGGCTACACCTTC CASSPSDRVGYGYTF TRBJ1-2 TRBD1 - TRBV18
TGTGCCAGCACCGAGGACAGGGGGCATCAGCCCCAGCATTTT CASTEDRGHQPQHF TRBJ1-5 TRBD1 - TRBV2
TGTGCCAGCAGCACAGGGTTGAACACTGAAGCTTTCTTT CASSTGLNTEAFF TRBJ1-1 - - TRBV7-2
TGTGCCAGTCAGACAGGGCGGAACACTGAAGCTTTCTTT CASQTGRNTEAFF TRBJ1-1 TRBD1 - TRBV28
TGTGCCAGCAGCGTGTCTAGCGGGAGCTACGAGCAGTACTTC CASSVSSGSYEQYF TRBJ2-7 TRBD2 - TRBV9
TGCGCCAGCAGCCAAGATAACAGGTTGAATGAGCAGTTCTTC CASSQDNRLNEQFF TRBJ2-1 - - TRBV4-1
TGCGCCAGCAGCCAGCCGACTAGCGGGCTTCCCTACGAGCAGTACTTC CASSQPTSGLPYEQYF TRBJ2-7 TRBD2 - TRBV4-1
TGTGCCAGCAGTTACGGACAGGGATCGGGGGCTGAAGCTTTCTTT CASSYGQGSGAEAFF TRBJ1-1 TRBD1 - TRBV6-5
TGTGCCAGTAGTGACAGGACCTATAGCAATCAGCCCCAGCATTTT CASSDRTYSNQPQHF TRBJ1-5 - - TRBV19
TGTGCCAGCAGCCAAGATAGGACGAGGCTTGAGCGGGGCTACACCTTC CASSQDRTRLERGYTF TRBJ1-2 - - TRBV4-2
TGTGCCATCAAAGAGACTAGCGGCACAGATACGCAGTATTTT CAIKETSGTDTQYF TRBJ2-3 TRBD2 - TRBV10-3
TGCGCCAGCAGCTTGGTTCAGGGGGGCGACGAGCAGTACTTC CASSLVQGGDEQYF TRBJ2-7 - few TRBV5-1
TGTGCCAGCAGCTTATACCTAGACAGGGGGATGGGCAATGAGCAGTTCTTC CASSLYLDRGMGNEQFF TRBJ2-1 TRBD1 few TRBV7-9
TGTGCCAGCAGCCAAGAAAAAGGGGCTATGGGCAATCAGCCCCAGCATTTT CASSQEKGAMGNQPQHF TRBJ1-5 - - TRBV4-2
TGTGCCAGTAGTATAACCGCTAGCGGCTCAGAGACCCAGTACTTC CASSITASGSETQYF TRBJ2-5 TRBD2 - TRBV19